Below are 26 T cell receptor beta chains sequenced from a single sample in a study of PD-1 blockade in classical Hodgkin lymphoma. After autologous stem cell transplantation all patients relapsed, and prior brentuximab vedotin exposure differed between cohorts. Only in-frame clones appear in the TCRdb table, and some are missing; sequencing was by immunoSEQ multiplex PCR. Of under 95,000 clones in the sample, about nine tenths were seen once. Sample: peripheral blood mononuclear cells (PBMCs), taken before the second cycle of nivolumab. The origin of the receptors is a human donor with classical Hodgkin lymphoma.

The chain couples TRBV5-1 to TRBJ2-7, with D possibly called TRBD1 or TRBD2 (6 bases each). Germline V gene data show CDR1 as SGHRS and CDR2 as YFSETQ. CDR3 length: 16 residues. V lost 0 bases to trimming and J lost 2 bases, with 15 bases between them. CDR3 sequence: CASSLVGGSDPYEQYF. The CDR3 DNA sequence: TGCGCCAGCAGCTTGGTGGGGGGCTCGGACCCCTACGAGCAGTACTTC. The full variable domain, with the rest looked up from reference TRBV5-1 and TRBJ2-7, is KAGVTQTPRYLIKTRGQQVTLSCSPISGHRSVSWYQQTPGQGLQFLFEYFSETQRNKGNFPGRFSGRQFSNSRSEMNVSTLELGDSALYLCASSLVGGSDPYEQYFGPGTRLTVT.

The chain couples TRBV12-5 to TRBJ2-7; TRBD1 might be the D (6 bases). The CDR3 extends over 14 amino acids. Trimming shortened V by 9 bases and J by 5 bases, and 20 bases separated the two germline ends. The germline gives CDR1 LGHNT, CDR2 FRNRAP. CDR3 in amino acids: CASKTPGHRDEQYF. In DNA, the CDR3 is TGTGCTAGCAAGACTCCGGGACATAGAGACGAGCAGTACTTC.

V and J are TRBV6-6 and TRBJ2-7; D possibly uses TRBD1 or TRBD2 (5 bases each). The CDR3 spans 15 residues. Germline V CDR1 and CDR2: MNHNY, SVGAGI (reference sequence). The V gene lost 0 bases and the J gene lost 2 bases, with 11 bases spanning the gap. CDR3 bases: TGTGCCAGCAGTTACTCTGAGGGGTACACCTACGAGCAGTACTTC. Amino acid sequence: CASSYSEGYTYEQYF.

CDR3 sequence reads: CASSLRLAGETQYF. CDR3 in DNA: TGTGCCAGCAGCTTGCGTCTAGCGGGAGAGACCCAGTACTTC. The chain links TRBV11-2 to TRBJ2-5; TRBD2 agrees at 8 bases. V lost 3 bases and J lost 4; bases outside the gene matches: 4. The CDR3 runs 14 residues. Germline V gene data show CDR1 as SGHAT and CDR2 as FQNNGV.

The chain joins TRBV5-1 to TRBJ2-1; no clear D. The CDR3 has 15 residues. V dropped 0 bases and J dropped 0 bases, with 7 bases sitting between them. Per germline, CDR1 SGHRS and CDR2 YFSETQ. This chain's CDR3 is CASSLGPSSYNEQFF. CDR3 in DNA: TGCGCCAGCAGCTTGGGACCGAGCTCCTACAATGAGCAGTTCTTC.

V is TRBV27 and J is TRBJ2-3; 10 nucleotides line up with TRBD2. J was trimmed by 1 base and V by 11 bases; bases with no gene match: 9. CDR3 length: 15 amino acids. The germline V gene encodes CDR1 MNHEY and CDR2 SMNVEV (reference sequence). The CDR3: CAVSSGTSGTDTQYF. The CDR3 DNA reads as TGTGCCGTTTCCTCCGGGACTAGCGGCACAGATACGCAGTATTTT.

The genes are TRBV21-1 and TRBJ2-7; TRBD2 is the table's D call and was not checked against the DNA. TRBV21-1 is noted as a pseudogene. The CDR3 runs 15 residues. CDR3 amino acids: CASSRPDYLSYEQYF. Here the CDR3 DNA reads TGTGCCAGCAGCCGCCCCGACTACCTATCCTACGAGCAGTACTTC.

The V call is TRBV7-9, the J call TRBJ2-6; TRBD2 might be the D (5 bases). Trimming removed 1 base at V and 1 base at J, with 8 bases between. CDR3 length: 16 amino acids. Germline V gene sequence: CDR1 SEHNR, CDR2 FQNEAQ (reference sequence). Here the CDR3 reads CASSLGGGSGANVLTF. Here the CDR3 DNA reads TGTGCCAGCAGCTTAGGCGGAGGTTCTGGGGCCAACGTCCTGACTTTC.

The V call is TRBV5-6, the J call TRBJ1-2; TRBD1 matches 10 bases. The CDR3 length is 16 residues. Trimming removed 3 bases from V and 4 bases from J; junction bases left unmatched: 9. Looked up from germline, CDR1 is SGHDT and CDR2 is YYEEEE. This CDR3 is CASSWGTGAWSYGYTF. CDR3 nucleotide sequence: TGTGCCAGCAGCTGGGGGACAGGGGCTTGGAGCTATGGCTACACCTTC.

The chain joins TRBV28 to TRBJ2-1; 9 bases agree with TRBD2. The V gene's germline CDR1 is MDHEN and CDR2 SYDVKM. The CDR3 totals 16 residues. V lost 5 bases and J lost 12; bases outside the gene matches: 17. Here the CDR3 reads CASSPPLPREGLRQFF. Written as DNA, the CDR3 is TGTGCCAGCAGTCCCCCCTTACCGCGGGAGGGCCTTCGGCAGTTCTTC.

The CDR3: CASRSDSYEAFF. The CDR3 nucleotides read TGTGCCAGCAGATCGGACAGCTATGAAGCTTTCTTT. The chain employs TRBV28 and TRBJ1-1; possibly TRBD1 for D (6 bases). The CDR3 runs to 12 residues. V gave up 6 bases and J gave up 7 bases, with 12 bases separating them. Per germline, CDR1 MDHEN and CDR2 SYDVKM.

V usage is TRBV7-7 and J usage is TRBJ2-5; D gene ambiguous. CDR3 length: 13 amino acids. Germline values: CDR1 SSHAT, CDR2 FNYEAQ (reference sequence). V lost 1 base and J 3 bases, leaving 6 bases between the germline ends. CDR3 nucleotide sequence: TGTGCCAGCAGCTTAGTTTGGGAAGAGACCCAGTACTTC. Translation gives CASSLVWEETQYF.

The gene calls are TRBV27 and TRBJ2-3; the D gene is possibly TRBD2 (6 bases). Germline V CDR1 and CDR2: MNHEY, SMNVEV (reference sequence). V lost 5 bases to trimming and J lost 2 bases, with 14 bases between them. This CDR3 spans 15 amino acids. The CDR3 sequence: CASSGWTTYTDTQYF. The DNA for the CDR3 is TGTGCCAGCAGTGGCTGGACTACTTACACAGATACGCAGTATTTT.

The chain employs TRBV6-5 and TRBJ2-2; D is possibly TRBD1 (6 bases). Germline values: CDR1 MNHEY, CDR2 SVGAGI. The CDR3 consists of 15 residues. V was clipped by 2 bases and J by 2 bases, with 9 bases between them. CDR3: CASSYGTLNTGELFF. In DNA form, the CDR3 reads TGTGCCAGCAGTTACGGGACACTTAACACCGGGGAGCTGTTTTTT.

The CDR3 coding sequence is TGTGCCAGCAGTGGTAGCGGGAGAGGCCCAGATACGCAGTATTTT. This sequence encodes CASSGSGRGPDTQYF. V usage is TRBV2 and J usage is TRBJ2-3; TRBD2 matches at 9 bases. Germline V gene sequence: CDR1 SNHLY, CDR2 FYNNEI. This CDR3 has 15 amino acids. V was clipped by 4 bases and J by 4 bases; unmatched bases: 6.

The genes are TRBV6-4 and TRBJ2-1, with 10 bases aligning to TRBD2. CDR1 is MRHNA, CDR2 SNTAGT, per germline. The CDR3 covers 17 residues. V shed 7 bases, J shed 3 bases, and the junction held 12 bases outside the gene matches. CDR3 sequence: CASMGTSEREGYNEQFF. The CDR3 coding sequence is TGTGCCAGCATGGGCACTTCCGAGCGGGAGGGCTACAATGAGCAGTTCTTC.

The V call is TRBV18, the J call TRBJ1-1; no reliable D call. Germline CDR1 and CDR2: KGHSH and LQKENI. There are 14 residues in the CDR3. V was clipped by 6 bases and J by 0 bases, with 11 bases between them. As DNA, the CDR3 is TGTGCCAGCTCGGACCAACACTTGAACACTGAAGCTTTCTTT. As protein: CASSDQHLNTEAFF.

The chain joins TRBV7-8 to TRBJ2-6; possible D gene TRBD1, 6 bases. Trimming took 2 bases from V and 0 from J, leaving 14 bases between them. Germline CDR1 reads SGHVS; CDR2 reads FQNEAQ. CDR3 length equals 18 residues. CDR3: CASSLWIRGSSGANVLTF. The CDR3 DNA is TGTGCCAGCAGCTTATGGATCAGGGGCAGCTCTGGGGCCAACGTCCTGACTTTC.

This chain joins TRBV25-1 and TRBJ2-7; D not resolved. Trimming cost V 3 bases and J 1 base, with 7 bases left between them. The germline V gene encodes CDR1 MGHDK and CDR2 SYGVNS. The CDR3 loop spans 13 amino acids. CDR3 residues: CASSDGSSYEQYF. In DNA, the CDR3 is TGTGCCAGCAGTGATGGCAGTTCCTACGAGCAGTACTTC.

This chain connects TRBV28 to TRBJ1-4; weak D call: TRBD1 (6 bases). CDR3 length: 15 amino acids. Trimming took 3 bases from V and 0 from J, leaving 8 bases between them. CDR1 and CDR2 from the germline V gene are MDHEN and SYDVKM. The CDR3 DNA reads TGTGCCAGCAGTTTCTCAGGGGCAACTAATGAAAAACTGTTTTTT. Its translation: CASSFSGATNEKLFF.

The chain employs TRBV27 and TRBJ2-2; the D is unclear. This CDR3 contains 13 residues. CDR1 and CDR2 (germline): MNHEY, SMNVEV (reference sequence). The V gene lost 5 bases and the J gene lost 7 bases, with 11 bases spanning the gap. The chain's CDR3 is CASSPVWSGELFF. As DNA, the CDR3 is TGTGCCAGCAGTCCTGTTTGGAGCGGGGAGCTGTTTTTT.

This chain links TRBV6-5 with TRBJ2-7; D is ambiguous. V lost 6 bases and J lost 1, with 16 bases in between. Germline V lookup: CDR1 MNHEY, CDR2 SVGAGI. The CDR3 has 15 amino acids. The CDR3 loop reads CASSLQGPLSYEQYF. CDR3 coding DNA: TGTGCCAGCAGCCTACAAGGCCCGCTTTCCTACGAGCAGTACTTC.

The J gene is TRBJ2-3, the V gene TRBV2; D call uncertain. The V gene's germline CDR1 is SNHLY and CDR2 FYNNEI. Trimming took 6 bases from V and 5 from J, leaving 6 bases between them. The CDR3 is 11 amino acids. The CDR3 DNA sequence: TGTGCCAGCAGGCAGATAGATACGCAGTATTTT. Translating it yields CASRQIDTQYF.

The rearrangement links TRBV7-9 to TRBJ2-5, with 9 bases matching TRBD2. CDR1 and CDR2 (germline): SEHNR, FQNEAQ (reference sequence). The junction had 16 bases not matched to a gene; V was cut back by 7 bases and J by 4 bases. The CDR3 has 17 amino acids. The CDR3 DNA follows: TGTGCCAGCAATCTACGGTGGCTAGCGGGAAGGGGAGAGACCCAGTACTTC. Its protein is CASNLRWLAGRGETQYF.

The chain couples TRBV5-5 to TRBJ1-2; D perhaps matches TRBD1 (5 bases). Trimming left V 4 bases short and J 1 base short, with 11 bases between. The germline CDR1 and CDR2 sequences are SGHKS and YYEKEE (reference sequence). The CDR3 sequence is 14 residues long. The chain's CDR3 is CASSPAGLNYGYTF. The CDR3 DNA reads TGTGCCAGCAGCCCAGCGGGACTTAACTATGGCTACACCTTC.

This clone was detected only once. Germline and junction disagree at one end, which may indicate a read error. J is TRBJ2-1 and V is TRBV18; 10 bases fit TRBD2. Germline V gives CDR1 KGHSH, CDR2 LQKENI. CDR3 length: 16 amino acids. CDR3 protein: CASSPPSGRVGNEQFF. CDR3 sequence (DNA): TGTGCCAGCTCTCCACCGAGCGGGAGGGTGGGGAATGAGCAGTTCTTC.